This is a list of T cell receptor beta chains from one sample in a study of T cells in Graves' hyperthyroidism and ophthalmopathy. TCRdb passed the multiplex PCR reads through MiXCR, listing each CDR3 protein once. The table lists around 420,000 distinct CDR3 sequences, less than 20% of them singletons. The sequenced sample was blood. These receptors originate from a woman between 18 and 30 years old with Graves' hyperthyroidism. Both conserved end residues are part of each CDR3. D genes are given only for firm matches. Not every row has a clone size; where given, it reads once, few, many or a size class.

j_gene: TRBJ2-2
v_gene: TRBV7-7
d_gene: -
abundance: few
CDR3nt: TGTGCTAGCAGCTTATTGTCAGGGGCTACCGGGGAGCTGTTTTTT
CDR3aa: CASSLLSGATGELFF

j_gene: TRBJ1-1
v_gene: TRBV20-1
d_gene: -
abundance: many
CDR3nt: TGCAGTGCTGGGCGGGGAAGGGAAACTGAAGCTTTCTTT
CDR3aa: CSAGRGRETEAFF

j_gene: TRBJ2-2
v_gene: TRBV6-1
d_gene: -
abundance: few
CDR3nt: TGTGCCAGCGCCGAGGGGGGTGAGACCGGGGAGCTGTTTTTT
CDR3aa: CASAEGGETGELFF

j_gene: TRBJ1-2
v_gene: TRBV3-1
d_gene: TRBD1
abundance: few
CDR3nt: TGTGCCAGCAGCCAAGTTAGGGGGCATGGCTACACCTTC
CDR3aa: CASSQVRGHGYTF

j_gene: TRBJ2-1
v_gene: TRBV12-3/TRBV12-4
d_gene: -
abundance: many
CDR3nt: TGTGCCAGCAGTACCGGGACCAGCGGCCGGCACAATGAGCAGTTCTTC
CDR3aa: CASSTGTSGRHNEQFF

j_gene: TRBJ2-1
v_gene: TRBV9
d_gene: TRBD2
abundance: few
CDR3nt: TGTGCCAGCAGCGTAGGGCTAGCGGGGGGAATCTCCTACAATGAGCAGTTCTTC
CDR3aa: CASSVGLAGGISYNEQFF

j_gene: TRBJ1-4
v_gene: TRBV5-8
d_gene: -
abundance: -
CDR3nt: TGTGCCAGCAGCTTGGAAGGGGGGTCAACTAATGAAAAACTGTTTTTT
CDR3aa: CASSLEGGSTNEKLFF

j_gene: TRBJ2-1
v_gene: TRBV3-1
d_gene: TRBD2
abundance: -
CDR3nt: TGTGCCAGCAGCCAAGACAGCGGGGGCCCCTCCTACAATGAGCAGTTCTTC
CDR3aa: CASSQDSGGPSYNEQFF

j_gene: TRBJ2-5
v_gene: TRBV6-9
d_gene: TRBD2
abundance: many
CDR3nt: TGTGCCAGCAGTTATTCGGGGACTAGCGGGGGACCTAAAAACCAAGAGACCCAGTACTTC
CDR3aa: CASSYSGTSGGPKNQETQYF

j_gene: TRBJ2-4
v_gene: TRBV19
d_gene: TRBD2
abundance: many
CDR3nt: TGTGCCAGTAGTCGTTTGACTAGCGGAAACATTCAGTACTTC
CDR3aa: CASSRLTSGNIQYF

j_gene: TRBJ2-2
v_gene: TRBV27
d_gene: TRBD1
abundance: -
CDR3nt: TGTGCCAGCAGTTTATCACAGGGGGCCCCCACCGGGGAGCTGTTTTTT
CDR3aa: CASSLSQGAPTGELFF

j_gene: TRBJ2-5
v_gene: TRBV12-3/TRBV12-4
d_gene: TRBD1
abundance: many
CDR3nt: TGTGCCAGCAGTTCTCGGGACAGAGGCTTCCAAGAGACCCAGTACTTC
CDR3aa: CASSSRDRGFQETQYF

j_gene: TRBJ2-7
v_gene: TRBV5-1
d_gene: -
abundance: many
CDR3nt: TGCGCCAGCAGCCCCGAATTATCTCGCTCCTACGAGCAGTACTTC
CDR3aa: CASSPELSRSYEQYF

j_gene: TRBJ2-1
v_gene: TRBV7-2
d_gene: -
abundance: -
CDR3nt: TGTGCCAGCACCCCTCGTGTTTCCAACAATGAGCAGTTCTTC
CDR3aa: CASTPRVSNNEQFF

j_gene: TRBJ1-2
v_gene: TRBV27
d_gene: TRBD1
abundance: many
CDR3nt: TGTGCCAGCAGTCGACGGACAGGGGGCGATGGCTACACCTTC
CDR3aa: CASSRRTGGDGYTF

j_gene: TRBJ2-3
v_gene: TRBV28
d_gene: -
abundance: many
CDR3nt: TGTGCCAGCAAAGCGAGATACAGCACAGATACGCAGTATTTT
CDR3aa: CASKARYSTDTQYF

j_gene: TRBJ2-1
v_gene: TRBV20-1
d_gene: -
abundance: many
CDR3nt: TGCAGTGCCCCCCGGCAGGGCGTCTACAATGAGCAGTTCTTC
CDR3aa: CSAPRQGVYNEQFF

j_gene: TRBJ2-3
v_gene: TRBV27
d_gene: TRBD2
abundance: many
CDR3nt: TGTGCCAGCAGTCCCCGGACTAGCGGGACAGATACGCAGTATTTT
CDR3aa: CASSPRTSGTDTQYF

j_gene: TRBJ2-7
v_gene: TRBV19
d_gene: TRBD2
abundance: few
CDR3nt: TGTGCCAGTAGTATAGATCTGTCTAGCGGGAGGGTGGAAGAGCAGTACTTC
CDR3aa: CASSIDLSSGRVEEQYF

j_gene: TRBJ1-1
v_gene: TRBV5-4
d_gene: -
abundance: few
CDR3nt: TGTGCCAGCAGCCGGGGACGGCAGAACACTGAAGCTTTCTTT
CDR3aa: CASSRGRQNTEAFF

j_gene: TRBJ2-1
v_gene: TRBV20-1
d_gene: TRBD2
abundance: many
CDR3nt: TGCAGTGCTAGGACTAGCGGGGGGGTAACCGGTGAGCAGTTCTTC
CDR3aa: CSARTSGGVTGEQFF